Listed here are 30 T cell receptor beta chains from one sample, sequenced in a study of T cell responses to AZD1222 COVID-19 vaccine. The assay was immunoSEQ multiplex PCR, and TCRdb's table has in-frame clones only and misses some. The sample yields some 140,000 clones, around 89% seen once. Sequences were derived from peripheral blood, sampled on day 0 of AZD1222 vaccination. Receptor source: an adult in good health.

The rearrangement links TRBV3-1 (or the pseudogene TRBV3-2) to TRBJ2-5; TRBD2 agrees at 9 bases. Germline V gene data show CDR1 as LGHDT and CDR2 as YNNKEL (reference sequence). Trimming removed 0 bases from V and 4 bases from J; junction bases left unmatched: 9. The CDR3 spans 17 residues. CDR3 nucleotides: TGTGCCAGCAGCCAAGATGGCCTAGCGGGGATTGGAGAGACCCAGTACTTC. Encoded protein: CASSQDGLAGIGETQYF.

V usage is TRBV10-1 and J usage is TRBJ2-7, with 14 bases lining up with TRBD2. Germline V CDR1 and CDR2: WNHNN, SYGVQD (reference sequence). The CDR3 is made up of 16 amino acids. Trimming at V came to 5 bases and at J to 1 base, leaving 4 bases not matched to a gene. The CDR3 nucleotides read TGCGCCAGCAGTTCCGGACTAGCGGGGGGTTCCTACGAGCAGTACTTC. Translating gives CASSSGLAGGSYEQYF.

This clone showed up just once. This CDR3 reads CASGNVNSNQPQHF. The CDR3 DNA sequence: TGTGCCAGTGGGAACGTTAATAGCAATCAGCCCCAGCATTTT. The chain links TRBV19 to TRBJ1-5; D gene unclear. The CDR3 has 14 residues. Germline lookup yields CDR1 LNHDA and CDR2 SQIVND (reference sequence). Trimming left V 8 bases short and J 0 bases short, with 11 bases between.

This sequence joins TRBV18 and TRBJ2-2; the D is unclear. CDR1 and CDR2 (germline): KGHSH, LQKENI. CDR3 length equals 15 residues. V was trimmed by 2 bases and J by 4 bases, leaving 11 bases between them. Here the CDR3 reads CASSPTARVTGELFF. In DNA, the CDR3 is TGTGCCAGCTCACCAACCGCTCGGGTCACCGGGGAGCTGTTTTTT.

V and J are TRBV25-1 and TRBJ1-1; possible D gene TRBD1, 5 bases. There are 17 residues in the CDR3. The V end was cut by 6 bases, the J end by 2 bases, with 22 bases between. The germline CDR1 and CDR2 sequences are MGHDK and SYGVNS. The CDR3 DNA sequence: TGTGCCAGCAGGACCTCCTCTAACGGGGGTTTAAACACTGAAGCTTTCTTT. This encodes CASRTSSNGGLNTEAFF.

The rearrangement uses TRBV5-1 and TRBJ2-5; D may be TRBD1 (5 bases). This CDR3 spans 14 amino acids. V was cut by 3 bases and J by 0 bases, with 9 bases left in between. Germline-derived CDR1 and CDR2 are SGHRS and YFSETQ. The CDR3 coding sequence is TGCGCCAGCAGCTGGGGCACGTACCAAGAGACCCAGTACTTC. It yields the protein CASSWGTYQETQYF. The variable domain in full, with the rest retrieved from reference TRBV5-1 and TRBJ2-5, is KAGVTQTPRYLIKTRGQQVTLSCSPISGHRSVSWYQQTPGQGLQFLFEYFSETQRNKGNFPGRFSGRQFSNSRSEMNVSTLELGDSALYLCASSWGTYQETQYFGPGTRLLVL.

This rearrangement joins TRBV6-2 or TRBV6-3 to TRBJ1-1; D is unclear. In germline, CDR1 is MNHEY, CDR2 SVGEGT. Deletions cut 7 bases from V and 11 bases from J, with 20 bases between. This CDR3 spans 13 amino acids. CDR3 protein: CASTPTNGGGAFF. Here the CDR3 DNA reads TGTGCCAGCACCCCGACGAACGGAGGAGGTGCTTTCTTT.

The CDR3 region has the DNA TGTGCCAGCCGTCGGTCCGTACCAACCTACGAGCAGTACTTC. Encoded protein: CASRRSVPTYEQYF. The rearrangement links TRBV5-8 to TRBJ2-7; D remains ambiguous. Germline V gene data show CDR1 as SGHTS and CDR2 as YDEGEE. Between the trimmed V and J ends, which lost 7 bases and 2 bases, there was a span of 16 bases. The CDR3 is made up of 14 amino acids.

The chain is built from TRBV5-4 and TRBJ2-1; 8 positions match TRBD2. This CDR3 is built from 15 residues. Per the germline V gene, CDR1 is SGHNT and CDR2 is YYREEE (reference sequence). V gave up 3 bases and J gave up 0 bases; unmatched junction bases: 2. The DNA for the CDR3 is TGTGCCAGCAGCTCCGGGGGGGCCTCCTACAATGAGCAGTTCTTC. Residues: CASSSGGASYNEQFF. Supplemented by reference TRBV5-4 and TRBJ2-1, the full variable domain reads ETGVTQSPTHLIKTRGQQVTLRCSSQSGHNTVSWYQQALGQGPQFIFQYYREEENGRGNFPPRFSGLQFPNYSSELNVNALELDDSALYLCASSSGGASYNEQFFGPGTRLTVL.

The CDR3 coding sequence is TGTGCCAGCAGCCTAACCGGGACAGGGAGCCACGAGCAGTACTTC. Amino acids: CASSLTGTGSHEQYF. The chain is built from TRBV7-9 and TRBJ2-7; 9 bases are a match to TRBD1. The CDR3 covers 15 residues. V dropped 5 bases and J dropped 5; count of bases not matched to a gene: 10. CDR1 SEHNR and CDR2 FQNEAQ come from the germline V gene (reference sequence).

The rearrangement joins TRBV11-2 to TRBJ2-3; no firm D call. Deletions cut 2 bases from V and 3 bases from J, with 9 bases between. Germline loops: CDR1 SGHAT, CDR2 FQNNGV. This CDR3 is 14 amino acids long. The CDR3 coding sequence is TGTGCCAGCAGCTTACGGCTACGGACAGATACGCAGTATTTT. It is translated as CASSLRLRTDTQYF.

The CDR3 coding sequence is TGTGCCAGCAGCAATGGAGGGTCTGGAAACACCATATATTTT. Translating it yields CASSNGGSGNTIYF. This chain links TRBV11-2 with TRBJ1-3; no clear D. Trimming stripped 5 bases from V and 1 base from J, with 9 bases between. The CDR3 extends over 14 amino acids. Germline V gene data show CDR1 as SGHAT and CDR2 as FQNNGV. The variable domain in full, completed from reference TRBV11-2 and TRBJ1-3, reads EAGVAQSPRYKIIEKRQSVAFWCNPISGHATLYWYQQILGQGPKLLIQFQNNGVVDDSQLPKDRFSAERLKGVDSTLKIQPAKLEDSAVYLCASSNGGSGNTIYFGEGSWLTVV.

This clone came up once. The rearrangement joins TRBV4-3 to TRBJ1-2, with D tentatively TRBD1 (6 bases). The CDR3 runs to 13 residues. V lost 2 bases and J 10 bases, leaving 14 bases between the germline ends. Germline V gives CDR1 LGHNA, CDR2 YSLEER. CDR3 DNA: TGCGCCAGCAGCCAAACGGACAGTCGCGACTACACCTTC. Translating it yields CASSQTDSRDYTF.

As for this clone: The sample carries other DNA sequences with the same CDR3. The gene calls are TRBV12-3 or TRBV12-4 and TRBJ1-2, with unresolved D. The CDR3 has 12 residues. Trimming cost V 2 bases and J 8 bases, with 9 bases left between them. The chain's CDR3 is CASSLFGYGYTF. The CDR3, as DNA: TGTGCCAGCAGTTTATTCGGTTACGGCTACACCTTC.

The chain is built from TRBV7-2 and TRBJ1-5; no reliable D call. The germline V gene encodes CDR1 SGHTA and CDR2 FQGNSA. The CDR3 runs 13 residues. V lost 0 bases, J lost 6 bases, and 6 bases lay in between. The CDR3 region is CASSLAISQPQHF. CDR3 DNA sequence: TGTGCCAGCAGCTTAGCAATTAGTCAGCCCCAGCATTTT.

The chain is built from TRBV2 and TRBJ2-1; either TRBD1 or TRBD2 may fit D (5 bases each). This CDR3 comprises 14 residues. CDR1 is SNHLY and CDR2 is FYNNEI in the germline V gene. Trimming took 5 bases from V and 3 from J, leaving 11 bases between them. CDR3 bases: TGTGCCAGCAGTCGGCTGGGGGACTACAATGAGCAGTTCTTC. It encodes CASSRLGDYNEQFF.

This chain joins TRBV20-1 and TRBJ2-7; D gene unclear. The CDR3 extends over 13 amino acids. The V gene's germline CDR1 is DFQATT and CDR2 SNEGSKA (reference sequence). Trimming pared 3 bases from V and 0 bases from J, leaving 9 bases between. Written as DNA, the CDR3 is TGCAGTGCTAGTGGACCGATCTCCTACGAGCAGTACTTC. Its protein is CSASGPISYEQYF.

This chain links TRBV7-8 with TRBJ1-1; no definite D call. The CDR3 loop spans 13 amino acids. Trimming shortened V by 5 bases and J by 3 bases, and 10 bases separated the two germline ends. Germline V gene sequence: CDR1 SGHVS, CDR2 FQNEAQ. CDR3 sequence reads: CASSLIKDTEAFF. In nucleotides, the CDR3 is TGTGCCAGCAGCCTCATAAAGGACACTGAAGCTTTCTTT.

The chain uses TRBV7-9 and TRBJ2-7, with a tentative D call TRBD1 (6 bases). Germline V gives CDR1 SEHNR, CDR2 FQNEAQ (reference sequence). Trimming pared 4 bases from V and 3 bases from J, leaving 7 bases between. The CDR3 is made up of 12 amino acids. The CDR3 is CASSYRDYEQYF. The CDR3, as DNA: TGTGCCAGCAGCTACAGGGACTACGAGCAGTACTTC.

This chain connects TRBV6-5 to TRBJ1-3; D possibly corresponds to TRBD1 (6 bases). Deletions cut 7 bases from V and 2 bases from J, with 15 bases between. The length of the CDR3 is 15 residues. CDR1 and CDR2 from the germline V gene are MNHEY and SVGAGI. This CDR3 is CASTSDRRAGNTIYF. The CDR3 DNA sequence: TGTGCCAGCACCTCGGACAGACGGGCTGGAAACACCATATATTTT.

The gene calls are TRBV29-1 and TRBJ1-6; the D gene is possibly TRBD1 (6 bases). V lost 7 bases to trimming and J lost 8 bases, with 15 bases between them. This CDR3 contains 13 residues. Germline values: CDR1 SQVTM, CDR2 ANQGSEA. The CDR3 DNA reads as TGCAGCGCTAAGACAGGAAAAGATTCACCCCTCCACTTT. This translates into CSAKTGKDSPLHF. Combining the CDR3 with reference TRBV29-1 and TRBJ1-6 gives the whole variable domain SAVISQKPSRDICQRGTSLTIQCQVDSQVTMMFWYRQQPGQSLTLIATANQGSEATYESGFVIDKFPISRPNLTFSTLTVSNMSPEDSSIYLCSAKTGKDSPLHFGNGTRLTVT.

The chain is built from TRBV19 and TRBJ2-1, with D perhaps TRBD2 (6 bases). The CDR3 extends over 14 amino acids. With 6 bases removed from V and 0 bases from J, the gap between germline ends came to 9 bases. The germline V gene has CDR1 LNHDA and CDR2 SQIVND (reference sequence). The CDR3 DNA follows: TGTGCCAGTAGCCGGGGGAGCTCCTACAATGAGCAGTTCTTC. This sequence encodes CASSRGSSYNEQFF.

This clone was counted a few times. The chain has TRBV4-1 and TRBJ1-2; D ambiguous. The CDR3 extends over 15 amino acids. Trimming took 1 base from V and 0 from J, leaving 9 bases between them. Germline V gene data show CDR1 as MGHRA and CDR2 as YSYEKL. The CDR3 bases are TGCGCCAGCAGCCAAGCCCCAGACACTAACTATGGCTACACCTTC. Its protein is CASSQAPDTNYGYTF.

This clone was picked up one time. The rearrangement joins TRBV19 to TRBJ2-2, with unresolved D. With 7 bases removed from V and 3 bases from J, the gap between germline ends came to 6 bases. The CDR3 runs 12 residues. In germline, CDR1 is LNHDA, CDR2 SQIVND (reference sequence). The CDR3 protein is CASTQDTGELFF. The CDR3 DNA follows: TGTGCCAGTACTCAAGACACCGGGGAGCTGTTTTTT. The full variable domain, rest sourced from reference TRBV19 and TRBJ2-2, is DGGITQSPKYLFRKEGQNVTLSCEQNLNHDAMYWYRQDPGQGLRLIYYSQIVNDFQKGDIAEGYSVSREKKESFPLTVTSAQKNPTAFYLCASTQDTGELFFGEGSRLTVL.

The V call is TRBV7-2, the J call TRBJ2-7, with 11 bases that match TRBD2. Germline CDR1 SGHTA, CDR2 FQGNSA. CDR3 length: 18 residues. V was pared by 5 bases and J by 3 bases, with 15 bases of the junction left unmatched. CDR3 in amino acids: CASSPNVASGGPRYEQYF. The CDR3 nucleotides are TGTGCCAGCAGCCCTAACGTGGCTAGCGGGGGGCCCCGCTACGAGCAGTACTTC.

In this sample, this clone turned up once. This chain uses TRBV4-1 with TRBJ1-2; TRBD1 aligns across 7 bases. The CDR3 loop spans 13 amino acids. Trimming took 1 base from V and 7 from J; bases not matched to a gene: 3. Germline V gives CDR1 MGHRA, CDR2 YSYEKL. Written as DNA, the CDR3 is TGCGCCAGCAGCCAAGTGACAGGGCTTGGCTACACCTTC. Amino acids: CASSQVTGLGYTF.

The rearrangement uses TRBV7-2 and TRBJ1-4; D is possibly TRBD1 (5 bases). The V end was cut by 2 bases, the J end by 3 bases, with 7 bases between. The germline CDR1 and CDR2 sequences are SGHTA and FQGNSA. The CDR3 totals 14 residues. The CDR3 coding sequence is TGTGCCAGCAGCTTATGGGGGGCTAATGAAAAACTGTTTTTT. Translation: CASSLWGANEKLFF.

This chain connects TRBV5-1 to TRBJ2-7; possible D gene TRBD1, 6 bases. This CDR3 has 12 amino acids. The germline CDR1 and CDR2 sequences are SGHRS and YFSETQ. V was shortened by 5 bases and J by 5 bases, with 11 bases between the two germline ends. This CDR3 reads CASRTGMDEQYF. The CDR3 DNA reads TGCGCCAGCAGAACAGGGATGGACGAGCAGTACTTC.

The V and J genes are TRBV3-1 (or the pseudogene TRBV3-2) and TRBJ2-7; TRBD1 or TRBD2 may be the D gene (5 bases each). There are 13 residues in the CDR3. CDR1 is LGHDT, CDR2 YNNKEL, per germline (reference sequence). The V end lost 2 bases, the J end lost 2 bases, and 7 bases lay between the germline ends. In DNA form, the CDR3 reads TGTGCCAGCAGCCAACAGGGAGCCTACGAGCAGTACTTC. Translation: CASSQQGAYEQYF.

The chain carries TRBV18 and TRBJ2-1, with a tentative D call TRBD1 (5 bases). The V and J ends lost 1 base and 6 bases respectively, with 13 bases between them. CDR1 and CDR2 from the germline V gene are KGHSH and LQKENI. The CDR3 consists of 15 residues. The CDR3 loop reads CASSPQGPESNEQFF. CDR3 nucleotides: TGTGCCAGCTCACCACAGGGGCCGGAGAGCAATGAGCAGTTCTTC.